This TCR beta chain was sequenced in a study of shared clonotypes between healthy human individuals. Points from the study as a whole: What limited the represented genetic and exposure-history diversity was the small number of donors. The four-donor shared clonotypes exceeded non-shared clonotypes in generation probability, with non-shared ones scoring lower. The sampled material consisted only of blood, and tissue repertoires are likely to differ. Memory subsets generally showed lower estimated richness than naive subsets.

Germline V lookup: CDR1 SGHRS, CDR2 YFSETQ. V gave up 2 bases and J gave up 7 bases, with 10 bases separating them. The length of the CDR3 is 13 residues. TCRdb's table, derived via immunoSEQ multiplex PCR, lists solely in-frame clones and lacks some. This table has roughly 2,500,000 clones, 93% appearing once. This clone was observed a single time. Its antigen is undetermined. This receptor was obtained from a man younger than 35 in good health. Some clones in this sample may be carry-over from other donors' samples. Sequenced input: naive CD4+ T cells from PBMCs. Subset in this sample: CD45RA+ positively selected. The rearrangement links TRBV5-1 to TRBJ2-1; D is possibly TRBD1 (6 bases). The CDR3 loop reads CASSFLQGNEQFF. Here the CDR3 DNA reads TGCGCCAGCAGCTTCCTACAGGGAAATGAGCAGTTCTTC.